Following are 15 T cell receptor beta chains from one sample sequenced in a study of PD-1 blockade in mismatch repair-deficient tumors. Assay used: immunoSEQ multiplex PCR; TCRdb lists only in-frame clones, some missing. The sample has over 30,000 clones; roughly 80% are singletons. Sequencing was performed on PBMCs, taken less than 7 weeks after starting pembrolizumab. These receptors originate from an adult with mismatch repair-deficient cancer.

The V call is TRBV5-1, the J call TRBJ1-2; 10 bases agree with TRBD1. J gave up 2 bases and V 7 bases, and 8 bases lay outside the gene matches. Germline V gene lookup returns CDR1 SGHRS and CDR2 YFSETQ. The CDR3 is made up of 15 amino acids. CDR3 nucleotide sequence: TGCGCCAGCGCCCCCGGGACAGGGGACAACTATGGCTACACCTTC. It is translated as CASAPGTGDNYGYTF. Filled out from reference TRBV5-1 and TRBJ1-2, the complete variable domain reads KAGVTQTPRYLIKTRGQQVTLSCSPISGHRSVSWYQQTPGQGLQFLFEYFSETQRNKGNFPGRFSGRQFSNSRSEMNVSTLELGDSALYLCASAPGTGDNYGYTFGSGTRLTVV.

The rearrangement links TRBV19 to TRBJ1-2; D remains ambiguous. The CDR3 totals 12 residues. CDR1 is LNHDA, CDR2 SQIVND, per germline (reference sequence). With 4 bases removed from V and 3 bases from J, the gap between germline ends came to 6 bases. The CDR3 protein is CASSNEDYGYTF. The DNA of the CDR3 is TGTGCCAGTAGTAATGAGGACTATGGCTACACCTTC.

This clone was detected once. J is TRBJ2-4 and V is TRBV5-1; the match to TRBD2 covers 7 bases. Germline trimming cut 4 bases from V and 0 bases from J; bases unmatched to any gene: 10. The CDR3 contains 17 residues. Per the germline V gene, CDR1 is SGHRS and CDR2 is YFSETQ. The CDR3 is CASSPSTSSEAKNIQYF. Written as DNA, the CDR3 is TGCGCCAGCAGCCCGTCGACTAGCTCAGAAGCCAAAAACATTCAGTACTTC.

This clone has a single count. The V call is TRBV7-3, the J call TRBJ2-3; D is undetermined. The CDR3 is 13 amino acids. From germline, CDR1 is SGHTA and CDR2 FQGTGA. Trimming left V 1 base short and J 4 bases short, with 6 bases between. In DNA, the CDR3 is TGTGCCAGCAGCTTAATAGTACCAGATACGCAGTATTTT. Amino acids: CASSLIVPDTQYF.

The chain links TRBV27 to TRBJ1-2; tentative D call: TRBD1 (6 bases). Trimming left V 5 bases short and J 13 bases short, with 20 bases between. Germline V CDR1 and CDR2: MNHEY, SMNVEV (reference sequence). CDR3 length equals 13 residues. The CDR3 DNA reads TGTGCCAGCAGTCCCTCGGGACACCTCGGGATCACCTTC. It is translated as CASSPSGHLGITF.

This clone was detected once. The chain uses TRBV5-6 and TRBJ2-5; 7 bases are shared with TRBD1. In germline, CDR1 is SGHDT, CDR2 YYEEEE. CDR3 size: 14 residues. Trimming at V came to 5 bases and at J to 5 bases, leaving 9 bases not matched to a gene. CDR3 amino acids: CASSEGRGMETQYF. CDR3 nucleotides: TGTGCCAGCAGTGAGGGCAGGGGGATGGAGACCCAGTACTTC.

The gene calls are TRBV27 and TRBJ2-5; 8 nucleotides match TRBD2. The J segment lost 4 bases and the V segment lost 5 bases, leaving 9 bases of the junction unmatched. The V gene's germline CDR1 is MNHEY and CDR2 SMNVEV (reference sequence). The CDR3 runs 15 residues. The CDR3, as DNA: TGTGCCAGCAGTCCGACCATAGCGGGAATAGAGACCCAGTACTTC. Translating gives CASSPTIAGIETQYF.

The CDR3 nucleotides read TGTGCCAGCAGCAGAGCCGGGACATCCAACACTGAAGCTTTCTTT. Encoded protein: CASSRAGTSNTEAFF. This sequence joins TRBV6-1 and TRBJ1-1, with a weak D call TRBD1 (6 bases). V lost 6 bases, J lost 2 bases, and 16 bases lay in between. The CDR3 spans 15 residues. Germline V gene sequence: CDR1 MNHNS, CDR2 SASEGT.

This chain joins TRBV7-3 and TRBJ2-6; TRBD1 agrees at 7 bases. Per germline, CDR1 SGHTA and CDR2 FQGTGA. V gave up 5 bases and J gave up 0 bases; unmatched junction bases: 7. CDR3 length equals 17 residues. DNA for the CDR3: TGTGCCAGCAGCCCCTCGGGACAGAACTCTGGGGCCAACGTCCTGACTTTC. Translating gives CASSPSGQNSGANVLTF.

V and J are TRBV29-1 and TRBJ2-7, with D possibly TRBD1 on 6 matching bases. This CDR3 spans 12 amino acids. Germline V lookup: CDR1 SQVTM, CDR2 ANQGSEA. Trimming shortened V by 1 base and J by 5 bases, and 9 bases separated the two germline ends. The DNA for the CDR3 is TGCAGCGTTGAAGCAGGGGAAAACGAGCAGTACTTC. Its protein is CSVEAGENEQYF.

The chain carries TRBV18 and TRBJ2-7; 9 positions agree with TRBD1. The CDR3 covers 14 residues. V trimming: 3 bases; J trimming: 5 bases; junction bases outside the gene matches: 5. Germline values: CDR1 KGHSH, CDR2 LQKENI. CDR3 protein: CASSPLGQGDEQYF. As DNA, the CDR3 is TGTGCCAGCTCACCGTTGGGACAGGGTGACGAGCAGTACTTC.

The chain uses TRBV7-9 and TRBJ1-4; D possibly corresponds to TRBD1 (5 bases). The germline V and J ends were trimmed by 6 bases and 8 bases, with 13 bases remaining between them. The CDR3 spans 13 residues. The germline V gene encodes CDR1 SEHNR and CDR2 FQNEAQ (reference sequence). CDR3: CASRYGHGEKLFF. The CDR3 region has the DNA TGTGCCAGCAGATACGGACATGGCGAAAAACTGTTTTTT.

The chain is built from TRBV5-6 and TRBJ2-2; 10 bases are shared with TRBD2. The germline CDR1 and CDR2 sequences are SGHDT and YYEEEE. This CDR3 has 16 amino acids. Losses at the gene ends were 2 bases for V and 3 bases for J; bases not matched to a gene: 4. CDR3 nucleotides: TGTGCCAGCAGCTTTGACCTAGCGGGAGACACCGGGGAGCTGTTTTTT. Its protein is CASSFDLAGDTGELFF.

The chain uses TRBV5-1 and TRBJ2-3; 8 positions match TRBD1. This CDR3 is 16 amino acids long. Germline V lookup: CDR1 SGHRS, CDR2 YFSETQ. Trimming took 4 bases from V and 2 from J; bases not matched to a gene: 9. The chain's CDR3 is CASSTPGGSYTDTQYF. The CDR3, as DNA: TGCGCCAGCAGCACGCCAGGGGGCTCTTACACAGATACGCAGTATTTT. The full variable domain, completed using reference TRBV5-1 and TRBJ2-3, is KAGVTQTPRYLIKTRGQQVTLSCSPISGHRSVSWYQQTPGQGLQFLFEYFSETQRNKGNFPGRFSGRQFSNSRSEMNVSTLELGDSALYLCASSTPGGSYTDTQYFGPGTRLTVL.

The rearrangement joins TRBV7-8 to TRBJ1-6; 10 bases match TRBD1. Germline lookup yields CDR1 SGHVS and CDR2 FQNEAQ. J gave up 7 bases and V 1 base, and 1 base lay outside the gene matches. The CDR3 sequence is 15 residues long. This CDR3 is CASSLGGQGNSPLHF. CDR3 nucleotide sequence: TGTGCCAGCAGCTTAGGGGGACAGGGGAATTCACCCCTCCACTTT.